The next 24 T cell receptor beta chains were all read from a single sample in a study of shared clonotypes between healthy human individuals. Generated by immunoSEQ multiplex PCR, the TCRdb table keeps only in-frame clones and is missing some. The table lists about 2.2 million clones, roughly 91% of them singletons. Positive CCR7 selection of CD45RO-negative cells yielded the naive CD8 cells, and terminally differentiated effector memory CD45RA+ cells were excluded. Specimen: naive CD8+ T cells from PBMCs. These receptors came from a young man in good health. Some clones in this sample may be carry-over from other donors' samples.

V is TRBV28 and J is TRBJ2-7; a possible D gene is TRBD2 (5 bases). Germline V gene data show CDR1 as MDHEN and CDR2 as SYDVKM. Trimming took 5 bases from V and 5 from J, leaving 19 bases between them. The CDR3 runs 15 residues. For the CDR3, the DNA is TGTGCCAGCAGTCCCGACCTGCCTAGGGAGCACGAGCAGTACTTC. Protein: CASSPDLPREHEQYF.

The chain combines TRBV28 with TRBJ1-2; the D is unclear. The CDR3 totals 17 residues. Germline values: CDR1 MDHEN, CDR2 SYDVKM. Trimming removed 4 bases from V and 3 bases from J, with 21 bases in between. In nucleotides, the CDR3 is TGTGCCAGCAGTTCACCAATCCGTATTGCTGGGCACTATGGCTACACCTTC. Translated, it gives CASSSPIRIAGHYGYTF.

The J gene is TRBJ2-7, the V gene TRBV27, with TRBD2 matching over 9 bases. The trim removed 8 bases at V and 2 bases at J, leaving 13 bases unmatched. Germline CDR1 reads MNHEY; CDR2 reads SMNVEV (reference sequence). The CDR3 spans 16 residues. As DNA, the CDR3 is TGTGCCAGCGGGGGGCTCACGACTAGCGGCCCCTACGAGCAGTACTTC. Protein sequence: CASGGLTTSGPYEQYF.

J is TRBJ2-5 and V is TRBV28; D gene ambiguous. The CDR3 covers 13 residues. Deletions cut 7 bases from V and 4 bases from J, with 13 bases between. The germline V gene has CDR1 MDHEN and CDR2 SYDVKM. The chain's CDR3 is CASTRWDLETQYF. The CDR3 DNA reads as TGTGCCAGCACCCGATGGGATTTAGAGACCCAGTACTTC.

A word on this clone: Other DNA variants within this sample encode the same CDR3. The CDR3 loop reads CASSVGDRGYEQYF. The CDR3 coding sequence is TGTGCCAGCAGCGTAGGGGACAGAGGCTACGAGCAGTACTTC. This sequence joins TRBV9 and TRBJ2-7; 7 bases are shared with TRBD1. CDR3 length equals 14 residues. Losses at the gene ends were 0 bases for V and 3 bases for J; bases not matched to a gene: 3. Germline values: CDR1 SGDLS, CDR2 YYNGEE.

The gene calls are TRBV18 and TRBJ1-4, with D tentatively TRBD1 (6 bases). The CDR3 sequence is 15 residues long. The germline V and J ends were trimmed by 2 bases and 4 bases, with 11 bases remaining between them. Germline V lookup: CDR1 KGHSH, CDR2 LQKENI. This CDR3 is CASSPAAGVNEKLFF. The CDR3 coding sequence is TGTGCCAGCTCACCAGCCGCAGGGGTTAATGAAAAACTGTTTTTT.

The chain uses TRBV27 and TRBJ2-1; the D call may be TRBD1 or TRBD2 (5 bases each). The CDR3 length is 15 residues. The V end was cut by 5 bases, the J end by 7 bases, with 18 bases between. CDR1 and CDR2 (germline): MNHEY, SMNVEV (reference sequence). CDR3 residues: CASSPRTRWGNEQFF. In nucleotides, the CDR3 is TGTGCCAGCAGTCCACGGACCAGATGGGGGAATGAGCAGTTCTTC.

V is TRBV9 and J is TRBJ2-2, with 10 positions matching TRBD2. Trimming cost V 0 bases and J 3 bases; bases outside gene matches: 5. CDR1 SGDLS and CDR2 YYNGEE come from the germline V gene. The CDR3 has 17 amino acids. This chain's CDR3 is CASSVGASGSYTGELFF. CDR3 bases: TGTGCCAGCAGCGTAGGGGCTAGCGGGAGTTACACCGGGGAGCTGTTTTTT.

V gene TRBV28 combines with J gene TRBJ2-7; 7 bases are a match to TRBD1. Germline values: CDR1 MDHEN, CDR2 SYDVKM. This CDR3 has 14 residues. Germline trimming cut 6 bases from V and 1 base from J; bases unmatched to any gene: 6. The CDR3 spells CASSNNRGSYEQYF. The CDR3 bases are TGTGCCAGCAGCAATAACAGGGGATCCTACGAGCAGTACTTC.

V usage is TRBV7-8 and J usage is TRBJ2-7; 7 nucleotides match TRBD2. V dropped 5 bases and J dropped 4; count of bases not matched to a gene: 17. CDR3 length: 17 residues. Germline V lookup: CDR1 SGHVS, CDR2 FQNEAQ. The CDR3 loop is CASSIPVGWEGRYEQYF. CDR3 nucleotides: TGTGCCAGCAGCATACCCGTGGGGTGGGAGGGCAGGTACGAGCAGTACTTC.

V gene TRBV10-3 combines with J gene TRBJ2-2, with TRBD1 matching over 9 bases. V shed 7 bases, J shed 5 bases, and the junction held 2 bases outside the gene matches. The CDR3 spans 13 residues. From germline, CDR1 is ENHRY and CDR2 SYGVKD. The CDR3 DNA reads TGTGCCATCACCGACAGGGGGACCGGGGAGCTGTTTTTT. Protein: CAITDRGTGELFF.

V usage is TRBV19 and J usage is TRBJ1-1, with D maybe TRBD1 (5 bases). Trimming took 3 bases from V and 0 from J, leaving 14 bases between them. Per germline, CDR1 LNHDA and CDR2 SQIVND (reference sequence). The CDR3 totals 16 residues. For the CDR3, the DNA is TGTGCCAGTAGTATCAGACAGTCGTACATGAACACTGAAGCTTTCTTT. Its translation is CASSIRQSYMNTEAFF.

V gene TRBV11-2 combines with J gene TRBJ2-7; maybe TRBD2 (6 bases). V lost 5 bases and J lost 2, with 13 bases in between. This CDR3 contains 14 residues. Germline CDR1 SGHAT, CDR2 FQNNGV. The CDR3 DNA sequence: TGTGCCAGCAGCCTGGGGACTGTAGCCTACGAGCAGTACTTC. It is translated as CASSLGTVAYEQYF.

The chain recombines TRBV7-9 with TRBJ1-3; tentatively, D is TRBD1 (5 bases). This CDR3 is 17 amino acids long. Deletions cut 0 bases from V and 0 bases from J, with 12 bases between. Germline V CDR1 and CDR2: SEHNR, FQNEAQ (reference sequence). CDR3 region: CASSLAPDISSGNTIYF. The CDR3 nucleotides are TGTGCCAGCAGCTTAGCCCCGGACATTTCCTCTGGAAACACCATATATTTT.

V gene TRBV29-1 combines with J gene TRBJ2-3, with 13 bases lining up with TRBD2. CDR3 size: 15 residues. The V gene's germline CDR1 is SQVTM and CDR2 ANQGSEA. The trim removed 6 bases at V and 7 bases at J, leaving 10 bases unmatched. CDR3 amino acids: CSVANATSGRYTQYF. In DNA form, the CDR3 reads TGCAGCGTCGCGAACGCGACTAGCGGGAGGTATACGCAGTATTTT.

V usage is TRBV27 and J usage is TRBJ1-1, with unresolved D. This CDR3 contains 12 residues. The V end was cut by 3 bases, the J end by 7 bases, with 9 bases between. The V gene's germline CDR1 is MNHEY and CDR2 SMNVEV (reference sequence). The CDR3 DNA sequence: TGTGCCAGCAGTTTGGGCAGTAGTGAAGCTTTCTTT. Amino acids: CASSLGSSEAFF.

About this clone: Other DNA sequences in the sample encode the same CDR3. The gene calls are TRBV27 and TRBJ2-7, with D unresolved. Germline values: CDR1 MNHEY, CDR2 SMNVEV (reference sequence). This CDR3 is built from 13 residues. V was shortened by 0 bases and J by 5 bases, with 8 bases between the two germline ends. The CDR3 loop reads CASSLSSRNEQYF. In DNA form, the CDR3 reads TGTGCCAGCAGTTTATCCTCTAGGAACGAGCAGTACTTC.

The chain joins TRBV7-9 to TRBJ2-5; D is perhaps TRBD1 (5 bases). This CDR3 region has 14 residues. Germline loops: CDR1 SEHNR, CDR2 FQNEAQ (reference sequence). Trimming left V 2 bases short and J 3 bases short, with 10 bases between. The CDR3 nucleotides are TGTGCCAGCAGCTTAAGGGGCGCGGAAGAGACCCAGTACTTC. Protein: CASSLRGAEETQYF.

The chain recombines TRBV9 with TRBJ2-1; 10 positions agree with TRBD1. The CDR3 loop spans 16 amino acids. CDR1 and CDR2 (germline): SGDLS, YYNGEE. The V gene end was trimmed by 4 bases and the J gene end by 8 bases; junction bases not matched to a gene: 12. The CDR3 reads CASSQTATGGMYEQFF. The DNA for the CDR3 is TGTGCCAGCAGCCAAACCGCGACAGGGGGCATGTATGAGCAGTTCTTC.

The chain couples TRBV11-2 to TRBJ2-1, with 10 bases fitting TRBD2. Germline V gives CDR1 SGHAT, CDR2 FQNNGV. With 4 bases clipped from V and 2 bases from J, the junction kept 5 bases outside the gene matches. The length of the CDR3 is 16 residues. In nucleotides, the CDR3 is TGTGCCAGCAGCTACGCAGGACTAGCGGCCTACAATGAGCAGTTCTTC. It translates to CASSYAGLAAYNEQFF.

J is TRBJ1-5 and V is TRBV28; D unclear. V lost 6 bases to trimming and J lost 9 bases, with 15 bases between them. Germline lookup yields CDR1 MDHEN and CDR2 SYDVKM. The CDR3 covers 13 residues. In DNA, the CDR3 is TGTGCCAGCAGGCCCTCAGTTGGTCGGCCCCAGCATTTT. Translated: CASRPSVGRPQHF.

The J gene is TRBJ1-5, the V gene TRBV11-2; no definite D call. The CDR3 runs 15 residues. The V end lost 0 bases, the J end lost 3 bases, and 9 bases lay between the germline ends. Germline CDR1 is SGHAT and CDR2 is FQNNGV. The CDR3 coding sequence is TGTGCCAGCAGCTTAGAAGTGGGAACCAATCAGCCCCAGCATTTT. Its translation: CASSLEVGTNQPQHF.

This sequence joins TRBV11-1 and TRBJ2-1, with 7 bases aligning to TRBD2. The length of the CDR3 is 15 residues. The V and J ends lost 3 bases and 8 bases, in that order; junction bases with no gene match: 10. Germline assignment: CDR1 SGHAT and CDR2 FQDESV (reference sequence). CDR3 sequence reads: CASSFYGRSAYEQFF. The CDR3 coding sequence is TGTGCCAGCAGCTTTTACGGGAGGAGTGCATATGAGCAGTTCTTC. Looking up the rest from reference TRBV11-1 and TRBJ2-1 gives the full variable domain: EAEVAQSPRYKITEKSQAVAFWCDPISGHATLYWYRQILGQGPELLVQFQDESVVDDSQLPKDRFSAERLKGVDSTLKIQPAELGDSAMYLCASSFYGRSAYEQFFGPGTRLTVL.

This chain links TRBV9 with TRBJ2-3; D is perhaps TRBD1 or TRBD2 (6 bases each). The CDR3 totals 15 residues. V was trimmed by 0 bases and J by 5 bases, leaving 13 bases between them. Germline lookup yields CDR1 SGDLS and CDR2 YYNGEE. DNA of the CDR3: TGTGCCAGCAGCGTAGAGGGGGGAGTGGGAGATACGCAGTATTTT. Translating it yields CASSVEGGVGDTQYF.